This is a list of T cell receptor beta chains from one sample in a study of shared clonotypes between healthy human individuals. Profiling relied on immunoSEQ multiplex PCR, and the TCRdb table lists in-frame clones only, not all of them. The data hold more than 900,000 clones, with about 80% observed a single time. The sample taken for sequencing was memory CD4+ T cells from PBMCs. The receptors here all came from a man younger than 30 in good health. Some clones in this sample may be carry-over from other donors' samples. Both conserved end residues are part of each CDR3. A D gene is named only where the DNA matches it firmly. Clone size is given for some rows only: seen once, a few or many times, or a class if the clone is expanded.

size	V	J	D	DNA	CDR3
-	TRBV7-2	TRBJ2-1	-	TGTGCCAGCAGCTTCCGAGGCGGCAGACACAATGAGCAGTTCTTC	CASSFRGGRHNEQFF
-	TRBV2	TRBJ2-1	TRBD2	TGTGCCAGCAGCGGACTAGCGGATGAGCAGTTCTTC	CASSGLADEQFF
once	TRBV20-1	TRBJ1-1	TRBD1	TGCAGTGCTCCGAGGACAGGGCAAGCTTTCTTT	CSAPRTGQAFF
-	TRBV6-6	TRBJ2-4	-	TGTGCCAGCAGTGTACAGGCCCCGGAGAACATTCAGTACTTC	CASSVQAPENIQYF
-	TRBV11-2	TRBJ2-7	TRBD1	TGTGCCAGCAGCTTAGGTCGGGGGACAGGGCGCTCCTACGAGCAGTACTTC	CASSLGRGTGRSYEQYF
-	TRBV30	TRBJ2-1	-	TGTGCCTGGAGCGCGGGACTGGTGGGAACACATGAGCAGTTCTTC	CAWSAGLVGTHEQFF
-	TRBV11-3	TRBJ2-5	TRBD2	TGTGCCAGCAGCGCGACTAGCAAAGAGACCCAGTACTTC	CASSATSKETQYF
-	TRBV11-2	TRBJ2-7	TRBD2	TGTGCCAGCAGCTTAGTTAGCGGGAGAGTCCACGAGCAGTACTTC	CASSLVSGRVHEQYF
-	TRBV5-1	TRBJ2-1	TRBD1	TGCGCCAGCAGCTTGGCCGCGGGACAGGGGCATAGGGAGCAGTTCTTC	CASSLAAGQGHREQFF
-	TRBV27	TRBJ2-3	-	TGTGCCAGCAGTTTATGGGGGAGCCGCACAGATACGCAGTATTTT	CASSLWGSRTDTQYF
-	TRBV28	TRBJ2-7	-	TGTGCCAGCAGGGAGGGAACCTACGAGCAGTACTTC	CASREGTYEQYF
-	TRBV28	TRBJ2-3	-	TGTGCCAGCAGTTTGGACCCGACACGCACAGATACGCAGTATTTT	CASSLDPTRTDTQYF
-	TRBV25-1	TRBJ1-2	-	TGTGCCAGCGCCCTGCGCCTACAGGGCAACTATGGCTACACCTTC	CASALRLQGNYGYTF
few	TRBV28	TRBJ1-4	-	TGTGCCAGCAGTTTACCAGAAAATGAAAAACTGTTTTTT	CASSLPENEKLFF
-	TRBV5-8	TRBJ1-3	-	TGTGCCAGCAGCTTGTCCGGCAGAAACACCATATATTTT	CASSLSGRNTIYF
-	TRBV7-2	TRBJ2-7	-	TGTGCCAGCAGCTTAAGAAATTGGGAGTCCGAGCAGTACTTC	CASSLRNWESEQYF
-	TRBV9	TRBJ2-7	-	TGTGCCAGCAGCGTAGGACCCACGAGCTCCTACGAGCAGTACTTC	CASSVGPTSSYEQYF
-	TRBV5-8	TRBJ2-5	-	TGTGCCAGCACAGCCTCCGGGACACCCTGGGAGACCCAGTACTTC	CASTASGTPWETQYF